The present entry profiles one T cell receptor beta chain with its context. These data originate in a study of shared clonotypes between healthy human individuals. Trimming cost V 1 base and J 4 bases, with 13 bases left between them. Per the germline V gene, CDR1 is LNHDA and CDR2 is SQIVND (reference sequence). CDR3 size: 15 residues. The table came from immunoSEQ multiplex PCR; TCRdb's copy has only in-frame clones and leaves some out. The repertoire holds roughly 2.5 million clones, with approximately 94% as singletons. Sample: naive CD4+ T cells sorted from blood. Described subset: CD45RA+ positively selected. This clonotype was sampled from a man aged 18 to 30 in good health. The chain recombines TRBV19 with TRBJ2-5; the D gene could be TRBD1 or TRBD2 (5 bases each). The CDR3 sequence: CASSIGRGSGETQYF. The CDR3 DNA reads TGTGCCAGTAGTATAGGACGGGGCTCGGGAGAGACCCAGTACTTC.